Presented here are 23 T cell receptor beta chains from one specimen sequenced in a study of blood T cell repertoires in COVID-19. This table comes from immunoSEQ multiplex PCR, and its TCRdb copy is limited to in-frame clones, with some not included. The table shows over 300,000 clones, with almost 85% occurring only once. What was sequenced was peripheral blood. The source of these receptors is a human donor in a cohort sampled during active COVID-19.

This chain uses TRBV4-1 with TRBJ1-5; 7 bases agree with TRBD1. Germline CDR1 is MGHRA and CDR2 is YSYEKL. After removal of 1 base from V and 0 bases from J, the junction contained 12 bases not matched to a gene. The CDR3 length is 19 residues. CDR3 protein: CASSQGQQGKWDSNQPQHF. CDR3 coding DNA: TGCGCCAGCAGCCAAGGTCAACAGGGGAAATGGGATAGCAATCAGCCCCAGCATTTT.

The chain links TRBV2 to TRBJ1-5; D is unclear. The germline gives CDR1 SNHLY, CDR2 FYNNEI. V was trimmed by 1 base and J by 11 bases, leaving 6 bases between them. CDR3 length: 11 residues. DNA for the CDR3: TGTGCCAGCAGTGAAGTGGAGTCCCAGCATTTT. It translates to CASSEVESQHF.

The V and J genes are TRBV19 and TRBJ1-6; tentative D call: TRBD1 (5 bases). Germline values: CDR1 LNHDA, CDR2 SQIVND (reference sequence). CDR3 length equals 17 residues. The germline V and J ends were trimmed by 0 bases and 8 bases, with 17 bases remaining between them. The CDR3 coding sequence is TGTGCCAGTAGTATAGAAGTACGGGGGACGTCGTATTCACCCCTCCACTTT. It codes for CASSIEVRGTSYSPLHF.

This chain connects TRBV7-2 to TRBJ2-3; 7 bases align to TRBD2. The germline V gene encodes CDR1 SGHTA and CDR2 FQGNSA. The length of the CDR3 is 16 residues. V shed 1 base and J 1 base; nucleotides not matched to a gene: 5. The CDR3 spells CASSLVLAGGTDTQYF. In DNA form, the CDR3 reads TGTGCCAGCAGCTTAGTTCTGGCGGGGGGCACAGATACGCAGTATTTT.

This chain joins TRBV29-1 and TRBJ1-1; D might be TRBD1 (5 bases). V shed 3 bases and J shed 0 bases, with 8 bases lying between them. Germline V gene data show CDR1 as SQVTM and CDR2 as ANQGSEA. CDR3 size: 13 residues. CDR3 in DNA: TGCAGCGTTGACGGACATATGAACACTGAAGCTTTCTTT. Its translation: CSVDGHMNTEAFF. Full variable domain (remainder filled in from reference TRBV29-1 and TRBJ1-1): SAVISQKPSRDICQRGTSLTIQCQVDSQVTMMFWYRQQPGQSLTLIATANQGSEATYESGFVIDKFPISRPNLTFSTLTVSNMSPEDSSIYLCSVDGHMNTEAFFGQGTRLTVV.

This clone appeared many times. The CDR3 bases are TGTGCCAGCAGCACGAGCCGGGACAGGGCCGGGTACACCTTC. Amino acids: CASSTSRDRAGYTF. The rearrangement joins TRBV9 to TRBJ1-2; 9 positions match TRBD1. Trimming removed 4 bases from V and 11 bases from J; junction bases left unmatched: 12. CDR1 SGDLS and CDR2 YYNGEE come from the germline V gene. This CDR3 is built from 14 residues.

V is TRBV23-1 and J is TRBJ2-3; D is possibly TRBD1 (6 bases). TRBV23-1 is sorted into the ORF group, with uncertain function. V lost 0 bases and J lost 3, with 13 bases in between. The CDR3 contains 16 residues. Written as DNA, the CDR3 is TGCGCCAGCAGTCAATCAGAGGGGGTGAGTACAGATACGCAGTATTTT. The encoded protein is CASSQSEGVSTDTQYF.

The chain couples TRBV20-1 to TRBJ1-3, with D unresolved. CDR1 and CDR2 from the germline V gene are DFQATT and SNEGSKA (reference sequence). V dropped 3 bases and J dropped 0 bases, with 9 bases sitting between them. The CDR3 totals 14 residues. The CDR3 loop reads CSASSPSSGNTIYF. The CDR3 DNA follows: TGCAGTGCTAGTTCTCCGAGCTCTGGAAACACCATATATTTT.

This chain joins TRBV7-8 and TRBJ1-1; D is undetermined. The germline V gene has CDR1 SGHVS and CDR2 FQNEAQ. CDR3 length: 14 amino acids. V dropped 5 bases and J dropped 0 bases, with 10 bases sitting between them. The CDR3 region is CASSAAGMNTEAFF. Written as DNA, the CDR3 is TGTGCCAGCAGCGCAGCGGGCATGAACACTGAAGCTTTCTTT.

This clone has a single count. The V gene is TRBV2, the J gene TRBJ2-3, with D perhaps matching TRBD2 (6 bases). The CDR3 spans 14 residues. The V and J ends lost 6 bases and 2 bases respectively, with 12 bases between them. Germline V gene sequence: CDR1 SNHLY, CDR2 FYNNEI. The CDR3 is CASSFWGVTDTQYF. CDR3 bases: TGTGCCAGCAGCTTCTGGGGGGTCACAGATACGCAGTATTTT.

This clone was counted a single time. DNA for the CDR3: TGCGCCAGCAGCATGGACAAGCCGGGAAAACTGTTTTTT. It yields the protein CASSMDKPGKLFF. The genes are TRBV5-1 and TRBJ1-4; D may be TRBD1 (5 bases). The germline V gene encodes CDR1 SGHRS and CDR2 YFSETQ. The CDR3 consists of 13 residues. V lost 4 bases and J lost 10, with 14 bases in between.

This sequence joins TRBV11-3 and TRBJ1-1; no clear D. Trimming stripped 3 bases from V and 3 bases from J, with 8 bases between. The CDR3 is 13 residues long. Germline lookup yields CDR1 SGHNT and CDR2 YENEEA. The CDR3 loop reads CASSFGSDTEAFF. The CDR3 bases are TGTGCCAGCAGCTTCGGTTCCGACACTGAAGCTTTCTTT.

The rearrangement links TRBV27 to TRBJ2-2, with TRBD1 matching over 9 bases. The ends lost 4 bases at V and 2 bases at J; junction bases unmatched: 20. CDR1 is MNHEY and CDR2 is SMNVEV in the germline V gene (reference sequence). The CDR3 length is 21 residues. CDR3 amino acids: CASSYAGYRGTGQKNTGELFF. The CDR3 DNA reads TGTGCCAGCAGTTACGCGGGTTACCGGGGGACAGGGCAAAAAAACACCGGGGAGCTGTTTTTT.

This clone has just a few counts. This sequence joins TRBV6-6 and TRBJ2-7; the match to TRBD1 covers 9 bases. Trimming removed 10 bases from V and 6 bases from J; junction bases left unmatched: 10. Germline CDR1 and CDR2: MNHNY and SVGAGI (reference sequence). CDR3 size: 13 residues. The CDR3 DNA reads as TGTGCCACTATGACAGGGGGACCCCCCGAGCAGTACTTC. It encodes CATMTGGPPEQYF.

This chain joins TRBV7-2 and TRBJ1-6; no clear D. Germline CDR1 is SGHTA and CDR2 is FQGNSA. The length of the CDR3 is 15 residues. V was trimmed by 0 bases and J by 9 bases, leaving 12 bases between them. CDR3 protein: CASSLAPSSGSPLHF. In DNA, the CDR3 is TGTGCCAGCAGCTTAGCCCCGTCGTCAGGTTCACCCCTCCACTTT.

Details on this clone: Other DNA sequences within the sample encode an identical CDR3. The CDR3 loop is CASSPGGLTDTQYF. The CDR3 DNA reads TGTGCCAGCTCACCAGGGGGACTCACAGATACGCAGTATTTT. V usage is TRBV18 and J usage is TRBJ2-3; D might be TRBD2 (6 bases). Germline V gene data show CDR1 as KGHSH and CDR2 as LQKENI. This CDR3 region has 14 residues. V lost 2 bases to trimming and J lost 2 bases, with 8 bases between them. The full variable domain, in which reference TRBV18 and TRBJ2-3 provide the parts outside the CDR3, is NAGVMQNPRHLVRRRGQEARLRCSPMKGHSHVYWYRQLPEEGLKFMVYLQKENIIDESGMPKERFSAEFPKEGPSILRIQQVVRGDSAAYFCASSPGGLTDTQYFGPGTRLTVL.

This chain joins TRBV29-1 and TRBJ1-4; 7 bases are shared with TRBD1. Germline CDR1 reads SQVTM; CDR2 reads ANQGSEA. V dropped 4 bases and J dropped 8; count of bases not matched to a gene: 7. The CDR3 extends over 13 amino acids. The CDR3 region has the DNA TGCAGCGTTGCAAAAGGGGGCGCAGAAAAACTGTTTTTT. Its protein is CSVAKGGAEKLFF.

The chain employs TRBV9 and TRBJ1-5, with 11 bases matching TRBD1. Germline V gene data show CDR1 as SGDLS and CDR2 as YYNGEE. Unmatched junction bases numbered 6, after V lost 3 bases and J lost 4 bases. The CDR3 covers 16 residues. The CDR3 loop reads CASSAGQGASNQPQHF. The CDR3 region has the DNA TGTGCCAGCAGCGCAGGACAGGGGGCAAGTAATCAGCCCCAGCATTTT.

Only one count was recorded for this clone. The sample carries other DNA sequences with the same CDR3. The CDR3 DNA reads TGTGCCAGCAGCCAAGTTAGGGGGGGTTCACCCCTCCACTTT. Protein product: CASSQVRGGSPLHF. The rearrangement joins TRBV14 to TRBJ1-6; D might be TRBD1 (6 bases). This CDR3 is built from 14 residues. Between the trimmed V and J ends, which lost 1 base and 9 bases, there was a span of 10 bases. Germline V gene lookup returns CDR1 SGHDN and CDR2 FVKESK.

This clone occurred once. The chain combines TRBV5-5 with TRBJ2-2, with D tentatively TRBD1 (5 bases). Germline assignment: CDR1 SGHKS and CDR2 YYEKEE (reference sequence). The length of the CDR3 is 15 residues. The V gene lost 2 bases and the J gene lost 2 bases, with 10 bases spanning the gap. DNA of the CDR3: TGTGCCAGCAGCTTTACAGGACCTAACACCGGGGAGCTGTTTTTT. It is translated as CASSFTGPNTGELFF.

The CDR3 spells CASSHAGNQPQHF. The CDR3 DNA reads TGTGCCAGCAGCCACGCGGGTAATCAGCCCCAGCATTTT. The rearrangement links TRBV3-1 (or the pseudogene TRBV3-2) to TRBJ1-5; D is undetermined. Trimming took 3 bases from V and 4 from J, leaving 7 bases between them. The CDR3 runs to 13 residues. Germline CDR1 and CDR2: LGHDT and YNNKEL (reference sequence).

The rearrangement uses TRBV12-3 or TRBV12-4 and TRBJ2-2; no clear D. The CDR3 has 11 amino acids. The V gene lost 6 bases and the J gene lost 8 bases, with 7 bases spanning the gap. The CDR3 nucleotides read TGTGCCAGCAGAACTGCTGGGGAGCTGTTTTTT. Amino acids: CASRTAGELFF.

The chain is built from TRBV5-6 and TRBJ2-5; D is possibly TRBD1 (6 bases). Germline assignment: CDR1 SGHDT and CDR2 YYEEEE. Trimming took off 0 bases at V and 4 bases at J, with 7 bases between the two ends. CDR3 length equals 13 residues. The CDR3 nucleotides are TGTGCCAGCAGCTTGGTAGGGGGAGAGACCCAGTACTTC. Protein sequence: CASSLVGGETQYF.